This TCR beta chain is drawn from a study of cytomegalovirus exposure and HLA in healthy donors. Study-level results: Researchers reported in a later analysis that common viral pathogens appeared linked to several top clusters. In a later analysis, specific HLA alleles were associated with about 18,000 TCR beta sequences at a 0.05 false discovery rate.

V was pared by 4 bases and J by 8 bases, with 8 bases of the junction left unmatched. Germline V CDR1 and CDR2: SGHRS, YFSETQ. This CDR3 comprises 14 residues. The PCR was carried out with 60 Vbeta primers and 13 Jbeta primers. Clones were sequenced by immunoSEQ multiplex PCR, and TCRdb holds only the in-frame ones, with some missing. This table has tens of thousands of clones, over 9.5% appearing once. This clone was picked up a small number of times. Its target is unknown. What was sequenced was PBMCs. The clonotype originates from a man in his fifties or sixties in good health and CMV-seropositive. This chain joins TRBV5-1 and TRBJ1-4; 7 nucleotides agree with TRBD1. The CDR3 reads CASSVGGGQEKLFF. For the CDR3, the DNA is TGCGCCAGCAGCGTTGGAGGGGGCCAGGAAAAACTGTTTTTT.